The rows below give T cell receptor beta chains drawn from one sample of a study of CXCR3-negative and CXCR3-positive naive CD8 T cells. TCRdb reprocessed the 5' RACE reads and reports one entry per CDR3 protein, with no DNA. This sample's table has approximately 62,000 distinct CDR3 sequences. Material for sequencing was naive CXCR3- CD8+ T cells from blood. The source is a human donor in good health. Some clones in this sample may be carry-over from other donors' samples. Each CDR3 is given with its conserved first and last residue. Where a row states a size, it is once, few, many or the class of an expanded clone; other rows omit it.

clone size,V gene,J gene,CDR3 protein
.,TRBV29-1,TRBJ2-2,CSVEVSELSTGELFF
.,TRBV5-1,TRBJ2-7,CASSPGTAITYEQYF
.,TRBV20-1,TRBJ1-1,CSARAEGFLGTEAFF
.,TRBV6-5,TRBJ2-7,CASSSGRRSSYEQYF
medium-sized,TRBV7-2,TRBJ2-1,CASSAYGANEQFF
.,TRBV29-1,TRBJ2-3,CSVGTGGGSTDTQYF
.,TRBV29-1,TRBJ1-1,CSATGPDEAFF
.,TRBV3-1,TRBJ1-1,CASSPLLNTEAFF
.,TRBV4-1,TRBJ2-7,CASSQTPGQAYEQYF
.,TRBV5-1,TRBJ1-2,CASRDPSGGLYGYTF
.,TRBV5-6,TRBJ2-7,CASSPDGGYEQYF
.,TRBV29-1,TRBJ2-5,CSVVWFRGGSETQYF